This TCR beta chain came from a study of T-cell reconstitution after alpha-beta-depleted transplantation in children (TCRdb year 2016). As for the study more broadly: Using TCR repertoire profiling, the study followed T-cell immune reconstitution in a quantitative way in children after TCRalphabeta/CD19-depleted allogeneic hematopoietic cell transplantation. The research as a whole found: In some patients, the high TCRbeta diversity seen at day 60 was put down to recipient T cells and intrathymic progenitors that had survived conditioning. Over the following months the frequencies of hyperexpanded clones went down, and after one year T-cell counts and TCRbeta diversity were mostly credited to newly produced T cells. The apparently early recovery of alphabetaT-cell counts about two months after transplant reportedly depended on only several hundred rapidly expanded clones that came from non-depleted graft cells.

Libraries came from PCR. This sample was sequenced with an Illumina HiSeq 2500. To normalize quantification of the TCRbeta repertoire, the TCR libraries were built with molecular barcoding that relied on unique molecular identifiers. TCRdb ran its own pipeline on the public reads, namely fastp trimming at Q25 and MiXCR clone calling, and kept in-frame beta chains. Rows with a matching CDR3 protein are joined into one entry that keeps the most common DNA and genes. The sample yields approximately 1,000,000 distinct CDR3 sequences; roughly 29% were counted once. The ten biggest clones cover 28% of the sample. This clonotype was observed at least ten times. The antigen this receptor binds is unknown. Per-base quality was not reported, and no clone a single base away is much larger than it. This specimen's treatment or condition label, interpreted: allogeneic hematopoietic cell transplantation with graft depleted of TCRalphabeta T cells and CD19 B cells. TCRalphabeta/CD19-depleted allogeneic hematopoietic cell grafts were given to the transplant recipients, all of whom were children.

Taken from the germline V gene, the CDR1 and CDR2 loops are MNHEY and SVGAGI. Trimming at the junction amounts to 2 bases on V and 1 base on J, and the germline ends lie 8 bases apart. The CDR3 covers 14 residues, taking in both the cysteine and the phenylalanine. The DNA shown is the 42-base CDR3, in frame from base 1. This sequence originates from a boy under two years old who had a stem cell transplant for SCID, so the T cells may come from the graft donor. Recombination connected TRBV6-5 to TRBJ1-1; the D gene is perhaps TRBD1, on 5 matching bases. The source material was PBMCs, mostly from graft donor cells, sampled 360 days after TCRalphabeta/CD19-depleted stem cell transplant. The CDR3 loop reads CASSYGTANTEAFF. The DNA sequence follows: TGTGCCAGCAGTTACGGGACGGCGAACACTGAAGCTTTCTTT.